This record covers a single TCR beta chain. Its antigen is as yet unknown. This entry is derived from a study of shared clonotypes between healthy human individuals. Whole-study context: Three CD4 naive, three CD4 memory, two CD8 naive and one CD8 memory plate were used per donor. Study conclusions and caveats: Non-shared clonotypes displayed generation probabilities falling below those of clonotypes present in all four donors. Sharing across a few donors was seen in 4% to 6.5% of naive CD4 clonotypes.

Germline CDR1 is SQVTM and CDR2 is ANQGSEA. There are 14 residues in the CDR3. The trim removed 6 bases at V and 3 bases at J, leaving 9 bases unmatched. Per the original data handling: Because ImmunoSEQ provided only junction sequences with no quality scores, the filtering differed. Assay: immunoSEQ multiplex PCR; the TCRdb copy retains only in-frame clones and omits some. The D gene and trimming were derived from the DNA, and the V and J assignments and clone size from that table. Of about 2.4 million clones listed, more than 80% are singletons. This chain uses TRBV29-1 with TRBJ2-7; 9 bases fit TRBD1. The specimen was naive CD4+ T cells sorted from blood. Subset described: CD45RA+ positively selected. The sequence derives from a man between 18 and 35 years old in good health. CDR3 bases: TGCAGCGTAGATACAGGGGGCGGACTCTACGAGCAGTACTTC. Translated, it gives CSVDTGGGLYEQYF.